This record looks at one TCR beta chain sequence and its context. Some clones are missing from TCRdb's copy, which holds only in-frame ones; the method was immunoSEQ multiplex PCR. The repertoire holds about 500,000 clones, around 78% seen once, with around 0.012% in the top ten. The data originate from a study of shared T cell receptors in the human thymus. Germline-derived CDR1 and CDR2 are DFQATT and SNEGSKA (reference sequence). Trimming left V 5 bases short and J 9 bases short, with 11 bases between. This CDR3 has 10 amino acids. These sequences were also reported in another study, on human thymus T cells. Per that study: Donation came from healthy Finnish infants having corrective surgery for congenital heart defects. Thymic material originated from resections removed in the course of corrective heart surgery. There appeared to be biased usage of V and J genes in thymic and blood repertoires. Highly overlapping thymic repertoires among unrelated individuals were reported in related research.

The rearrangement joins TRBV20-1 to TRBJ2-7; a possible D gene is TRBD1 (6 bases). The material sequenced was thymocytes. The TCR was taken from a boy under three years old with a congenital heart defect. CDR3 loop: CSASGVGQYF. For the CDR3, the DNA is TGCAGTGCTTCAGGGGTCGGGCAGTACTTC.